This TCR beta chain was found in a study of shared clonotypes between healthy human individuals. V lost 4 bases to trimming and J lost 8 bases, with 15 bases between them. The germline CDR1 and CDR2 sequences are MNHEY and SVGAGI. The CDR3 has 15 amino acids. About this clone: Its antigen remains unknown.

Authors' processing steps: ImmunoSEQ supplied junction-only sequences lacking quality scores, so filtering was different. Libraries were prepared by immunoSEQ multiplex PCR; TCRdb keeps only in-frame clonotypes and omits some of them. The DNA gave D and trimming, while V, J and clone size come from that table. This repertoire shows some 1 million clones, roughly 80% found once; its top ten account for about 1.5%. Broader study findings: The four-donor shared clonotypes exceeded non-shared clonotypes in generation probability, with non-shared ones scoring lower. Researchers found naive subsets generally carried larger estimated richness than memory subsets.

Investigators divided CD4+ cells into CD45RA+ naive and CD45RA-negative memory subsets. What was sequenced was memory CD4+ T cells sorted from blood. Specified subset: CD45RA-negative fraction. The rearrangement links TRBV6-5 to TRBJ1-6, with no clear D. The receptor's source is a man aged 18-30 years in good health. The CDR3 loop is CASSSTVNVDSPLHF. As DNA, the CDR3 is TGTGCCAGCAGTTCGACGGTCAACGTTGATTCACCCCTCCACTTT.